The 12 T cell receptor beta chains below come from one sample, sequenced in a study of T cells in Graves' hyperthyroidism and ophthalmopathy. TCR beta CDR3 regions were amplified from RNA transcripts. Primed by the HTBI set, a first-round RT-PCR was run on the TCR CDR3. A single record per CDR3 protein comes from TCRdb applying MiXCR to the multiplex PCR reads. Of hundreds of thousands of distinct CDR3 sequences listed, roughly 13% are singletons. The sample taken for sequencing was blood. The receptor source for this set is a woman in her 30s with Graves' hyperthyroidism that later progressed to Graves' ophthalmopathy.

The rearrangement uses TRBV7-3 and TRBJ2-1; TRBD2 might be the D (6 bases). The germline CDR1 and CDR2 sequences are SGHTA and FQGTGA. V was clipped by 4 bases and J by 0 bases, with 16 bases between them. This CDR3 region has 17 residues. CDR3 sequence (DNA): TGTGCCAGCAGCTCGGCCCCCGCGGGGAGCTCCTACAATGAGCAGTTCTTC. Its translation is CASSSAPAGSSYNEQFF.

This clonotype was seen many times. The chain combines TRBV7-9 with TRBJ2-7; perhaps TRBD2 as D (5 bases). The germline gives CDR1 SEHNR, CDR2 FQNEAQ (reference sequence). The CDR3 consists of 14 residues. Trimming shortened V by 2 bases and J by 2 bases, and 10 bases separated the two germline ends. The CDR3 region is CASSLSDYTYEQYF. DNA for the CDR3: TGTGCCAGCAGCTTAAGTGACTATACCTACGAGCAGTACTTC. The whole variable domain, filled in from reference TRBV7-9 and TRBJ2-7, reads DTGVSQNPRHKITKRGQNVTFRCDPISEHNRLYWYRQTLGQGPEFLTYFQNEAQLEKSRLLSDRFSAERPKGSFSTLEIQRTEQGDSAMYLCASSLSDYTYEQYFGPGTRLTVT.

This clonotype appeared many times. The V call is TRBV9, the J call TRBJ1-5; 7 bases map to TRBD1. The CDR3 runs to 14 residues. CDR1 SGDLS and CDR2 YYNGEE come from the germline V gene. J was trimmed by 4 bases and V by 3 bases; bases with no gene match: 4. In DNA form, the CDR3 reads TGTGCCAGCAGCGACAGGGGCGAGAATCAGCCCCAGCATTTT. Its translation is CASSDRGENQPQHF.

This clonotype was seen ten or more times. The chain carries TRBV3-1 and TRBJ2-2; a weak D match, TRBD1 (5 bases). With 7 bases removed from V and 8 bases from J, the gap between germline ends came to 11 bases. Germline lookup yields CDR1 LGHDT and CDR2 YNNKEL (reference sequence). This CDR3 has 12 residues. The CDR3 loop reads CASTHSGGELFF. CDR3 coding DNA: TGTGCCAGCACCCATTCAGGGGGGGAGCTGTTTTTT. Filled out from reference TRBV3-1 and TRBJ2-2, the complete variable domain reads DTAVSQTPKYLVTQMGNDKSIKCEQNLGHDTMYWYKQDSKKFLKIMFSYNNKELIINETVPNRFSPKSPDKAHLNLHINSLELGDSAVYFCASTHSGGELFFGEGSRLTVL.

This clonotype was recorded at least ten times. CDR3 protein: CASSRLRGEREARVQFF. The CDR3 DNA sequence: TGTGCCAGCAGCAGACTACGGGGGGAGCGGGAGGCCAGGGTGCAGTTCTTC. The chain has TRBV6-2 or TRBV6-3 and TRBJ2-1; 9 bases match TRBD2. V was pared by 6 bases and J by 12 bases, with 21 bases of the junction left unmatched. This CDR3 region has 17 residues. Germline loops: CDR1 MNHEY, CDR2 SVGEGT.

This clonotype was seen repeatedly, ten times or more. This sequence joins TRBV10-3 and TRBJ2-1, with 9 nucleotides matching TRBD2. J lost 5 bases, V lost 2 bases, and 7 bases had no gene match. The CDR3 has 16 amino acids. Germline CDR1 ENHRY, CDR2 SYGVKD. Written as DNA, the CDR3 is TGTGCCATCAGTGAGAGAGCTAGCGGGGCTGACAATGAGCAGTTCTTC. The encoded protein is CAISERASGADNEQFF.

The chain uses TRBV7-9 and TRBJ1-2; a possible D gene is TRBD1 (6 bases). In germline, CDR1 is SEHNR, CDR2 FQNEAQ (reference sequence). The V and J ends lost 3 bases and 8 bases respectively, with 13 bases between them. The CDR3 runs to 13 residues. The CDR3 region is CASSLWGAEGYTF. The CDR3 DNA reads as TGTGCCAGCAGCTTGTGGGGGGCAGAGGGCTACACCTTC.

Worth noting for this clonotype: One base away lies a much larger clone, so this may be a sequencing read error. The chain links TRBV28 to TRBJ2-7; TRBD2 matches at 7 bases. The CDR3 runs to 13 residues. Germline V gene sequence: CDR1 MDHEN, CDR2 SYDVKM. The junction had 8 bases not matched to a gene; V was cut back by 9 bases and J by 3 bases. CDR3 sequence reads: CASTGTIGYEQYF. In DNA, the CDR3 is TGTGCCAGTACCGGGACTATCGGCTACGAGCAGTACTTC.

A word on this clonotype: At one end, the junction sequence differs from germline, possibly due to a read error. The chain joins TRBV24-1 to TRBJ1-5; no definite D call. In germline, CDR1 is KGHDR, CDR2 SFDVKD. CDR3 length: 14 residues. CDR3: CATSDSPSDHPQHF. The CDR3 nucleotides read TGTGCCACCAGTGATTCTCCGTCAGATCATCCCCAGCATTTT.

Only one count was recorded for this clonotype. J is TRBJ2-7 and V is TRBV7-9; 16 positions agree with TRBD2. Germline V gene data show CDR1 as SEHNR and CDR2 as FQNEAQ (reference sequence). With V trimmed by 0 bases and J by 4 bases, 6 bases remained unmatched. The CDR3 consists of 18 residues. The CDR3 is CASSLAGTSGRAGYEQYF. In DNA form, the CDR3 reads TGTGCCAGCAGCTTAGCGGGGACTAGCGGGAGGGCCGGATACGAGCAGTACTTC.

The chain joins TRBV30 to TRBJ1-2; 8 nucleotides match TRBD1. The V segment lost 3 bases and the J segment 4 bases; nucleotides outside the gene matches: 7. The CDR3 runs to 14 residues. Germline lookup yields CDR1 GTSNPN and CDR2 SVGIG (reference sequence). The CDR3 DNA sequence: TGTGCCTGGAGAGTGTCAGGGGGCACCTATGGCTACACCTTC. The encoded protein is CAWRVSGGTYGYTF.

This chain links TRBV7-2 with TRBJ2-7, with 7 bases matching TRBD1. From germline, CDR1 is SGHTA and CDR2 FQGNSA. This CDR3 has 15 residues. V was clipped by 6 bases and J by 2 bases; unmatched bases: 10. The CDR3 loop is CASSVSTGSPYEQYF. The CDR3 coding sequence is TGTGCCAGCAGTGTATCGACAGGGTCTCCCTACGAGCAGTACTTC.